A selection of T cell receptor beta chains follows, all from one sample in a study of CD8 T cells in Susac syndrome. TCRdb fed the immunoSEQ multiplex PCR reads into MiXCR, producing one record per CDR3 protein. The data show a few hundred thousand distinct CDR3 sequences, 92% seen once. The specimen was CD4+ T cells from PBMCs. These receptors all stem from a human donor with multiple sclerosis. Both conserved end residues are part of each CDR3. D genes are given only for firm matches. Expanded clones get a size class; other rows say once, few or many, or leave the size out.

j_call clone_size d_call v_call cdr3_aa cdr3_nt
TRBJ2-1 - TRBD2 TRBV24-1 CATSDPSGSINEQFF TGTGCCACCAGTGATCCTAGCGGGAGTATCAATGAGCAGTTCTTC
TRBJ2-7 - TRBD2 TRBV19 CASRRTSGRSEQYF TGTGCCAGCCGTAGGACTAGCGGGAGGAGCGAGCAGTACTTC
TRBJ2-7 - TRBD1 TRBV2 CASKGQSSSYEQYF TGTGCCTCCAAGGGACAGTCGAGCTCCTACGAGCAGTACTTC
TRBJ1-1 - TRBD1 TRBV9 CASSVEGQGAREAFF TGTGCCAGCAGCGTAGAGGGACAGGGGGCAAGGGAAGCTTTCTTT
TRBJ2-7 - TRBD2 TRBV23-1 CASTPAPLAGRRRDEQYF TGCGCCAGCACCCCCGCCCCTTTAGCGGGAAGGAGAAGAGACGAGCAGTACTTC
TRBJ2-1 - - TRBV18 CASSPEAGLYNEQFF TGTGCCAGCTCACCAGAAGCCGGCCTTTACAATGAGCAGTTCTTC
TRBJ1-2 few - TRBV6-5 CASSDYRSRGYGYTF TGTGCCAGCAGTGACTACAGGTCGAGGGGATATGGCTACACCTTC
TRBJ2-1 - TRBD2 TRBV3-1 CASSQVGAGGPILYNEQFF TGTGCCAGCAGCCAAGTCGGAGCGGGAGGACCCATACTCTACAATGAGCAGTTCTTC
TRBJ1-1 - - TRBV20-1 CSAETNTEAFF TGCAGTGCCGAGACGAACACTGAAGCTTTCTTT
TRBJ2-1 - - TRBV12-3/TRBV12-4 CASSMGDGSYNEQFF TGTGCCAGCAGTATGGGGGACGGCTCCTACAATGAGCAGTTCTTC
TRBJ2-1 - - TRBV29-1 CSVDNPNGYNEQFF TGCAGCGTTGATAACCCCAACGGCTACAATGAGCAGTTCTTC
TRBJ2-3 - TRBD2 TRBV6-2/TRBV6-3 CASNTGGLVPDTQYF TGTGCCAGCAACACGGGGGGACTAGTCCCAGATACGCAGTATTTT
TRBJ2-1 once - TRBV20-1 CSAWKYNEQFF TGCAGTGCATGGAAATACAATGAGCAGTTCTTC
TRBJ2-3 - - TRBV9 CASSSRQANTDTQYF TGTGCCAGCAGCTCCCGACAGGCAAACACAGATACGCAGTATTTT
TRBJ2-5 once TRBD1 TRBV7-2 CASSRMGTEETQYF TGTGCCAGCAGCCGTATGGGGACAGAAGAGACCCAGTACTTC
TRBJ2-1 - - TRBV12-3/TRBV12-4 CASSYASLGLSQFF TGTGCCAGCAGTTACGCTTCCCTTGGGCTTAGTCAGTTCTTC
TRBJ2-7 - - TRBV3-1 CASSQGHSPRYEQYF TGTGCCAGCAGCCAAGGCCACTCCCCTCGGTACGAGCAGTACTTC
TRBJ2-7 - - TRBV15 CATSRDRGLIHGNEQYF TGTGCCACCAGCAGAGATCGAGGGCTGATCCACGGGAACGAGCAGTACTTC
TRBJ2-2 - - TRBV12-3/TRBV12-4 CASSLVNGGELFF TGTGCCAGCAGTTTAGTAAATGGAGGGGAGCTGTTTTTT
TRBJ2-5 - - TRBV7-3 CASSRGQAETQYF TGTGCCAGCAGCCGTGGGCAGGCGGAGACCCAGTACTTC
TRBJ2-5 - - TRBV3-1 CASSPPGGRLATQYF TGTGCCAGCAGCCCCCCCGGGGGGCGTTTGGCGACCCAGTACTTC
TRBJ2-5 - - TRBV19 CASSIDLDEWKYF TGTGCCAGTAGTATAGATCTAGACGAGTGGAAGTACTTC
TRBJ2-5 - TRBD2 TRBV20-1 CSARLAGAQETQYF TGCAGTGCTCGACTAGCGGGAGCACAGGAGACCCAGTACTTC
TRBJ1-2 - TRBD1 TRBV10-3 CAMQPDGLGTGGGGYTF TGTGCCATGCAACCCGACGGCCTAGGGACAGGGGGCGGTGGCTACACCTTC
TRBJ2-3 - - TRBV29-1 CSVVLAGTDTQYF TGCAGCGTTGTACTTGCCGGGACAGATACGCAGTATTTT
TRBJ1-6 once TRBD1 TRBV5-4 CASSTRQGVDSPLHF TGTGCCAGCAGCACGCGACAGGGAGTCGATTCACCCCTCCACTTT
TRBJ1-6 - TRBD1 TRBV7-8 CASSPGGRSPLHF TGTGCCAGCAGCCCAGGGGGGCGGTCACCCCTCCACTTT
TRBJ2-7 - - TRBV25-1 CASSEYSAGNEQYF TGTGCCAGCAGTGAATATAGTGCGGGCAACGAGCAGTACTTC
TRBJ2-5 few - TRBV11-2 CASSLGWEETQYF TGTGCCAGCAGCTTAGGGTGGGAAGAGACCCAGTACTTC
TRBJ2-2 - TRBD1 TRBV25-1 CASSDDRVANTGELFF TGTGCCAGCAGTGACGACAGGGTCGCGAACACCGGGGAGCTGTTTTTT
TRBJ1-1 - - TRBV2 CASSPLLGGTEAFF TGTGCCAGCAGCCCCCTATTAGGCGGCACTGAAGCTTTCTTT
TRBJ2-1 - - TRBV12-5 CASGLVEGEQFF TGTGCTAGTGGTTTGGTAGAGGGGGAGCAGTTCTTC
TRBJ2-1 - - TRBV30 CAWGRTAPNEQFF TGTGCCTGGGGTAGGACAGCTCCGAATGAGCAGTTCTTC
TRBJ1-6 - - TRBV7-6 CASSFRGGSNSPLHF TGTGCCAGCAGCTTCCGTGGGGGGTCTAATTCACCCCTCCACTTT
TRBJ1-1 - - TRBV7-6 CASGGGSLFVMNTEAFF TGTGCCAGCGGCGGGGGGTCCCTTTTCGTGATGAACACTGAAGCTTTCTTT
TRBJ1-2 - - TRBV12-3/TRBV12-4 CASSFSGGGYTF TGTGCCAGCAGTTTCTCAGGAGGTGGCTACACCTTC
TRBJ2-7 - - TRBV27 CAGSLDRGNYEQYF TGTGCCGGCAGTCTCGACAGAGGGAATTACGAGCAGTACTTC
TRBJ2-7 - - TRBV11-2 CASGTVDYEQYF TGTGCCAGCGGGACCGTCGACTACGAGCAGTACTTC
TRBJ1-2 few - TRBV2 CASSGGNYGYTF TGTGCCAGCAGTGGCGGGAACTATGGCTACACCTTC
TRBJ2-1 - TRBD2 TRBV7-2 CASSSTPRLAYSYNEQFF TGTGCCAGCAGCTCCACCCCCAGACTAGCGTACTCCTACAATGAGCAGTTCTTC
TRBJ1-6 - TRBD1 TRBV19 CASSGQGPISPLHF TGTGCCAGTAGTGGACAGGGGCCGATTTCACCCCTCCACTTT
TRBJ2-5 - - TRBV19 CASSDLGETQYF TGTGCCAGTAGTGACCTCGGGGAGACCCAGTACTTC
TRBJ1-1 - - TRBV12-3/TRBV12-4 CASSLWQLNTEAFF TGTGCCAGCAGTTTATGGCAGTTGAACACTGAAGCTTTCTTT
TRBJ2-7 - TRBD1 TRBV10-3 CAIASLGQGAYEQYF TGTGCCATCGCCTCTTTGGGACAGGGGGCCTACGAGCAGTACTTC
TRBJ1-4 - - TRBV7-9 CASRSGSGQIEKLFF TGTGCCAGCAGGTCGGGGTCCGGACAGATCGAAAAACTGTTTTTT